This TCR beta chain was sequenced in a study of PD-1 blockade in classical Hodgkin lymphoma. Clones were sequenced by immunoSEQ multiplex PCR, and TCRdb holds only the in-frame ones, with some missing. Here the sample spans roughly 140,000 clones, around 84% being singletons. There was relapse after autologous stem cell transplantation in every patient, and there was variation in brentuximab vedotin exposure. Germline V lookup: CDR1 WSHSY, CDR2 SAAADI. The CDR3 has 13 residues. Trimming stripped 0 bases from V and 8 bases from J, with 11 bases between. This clonotype originated in a human donor with classical Hodgkin lymphoma. Sample: peripheral blood mononuclear cells (PBMCs), taken before the second cycle of nivolumab. The chain combines TRBV10-2 with TRBJ2-7; D ambiguous. The CDR3 sequence: CASSESSTGKQYF. The CDR3, as DNA: TGCGCCAGCAGTGAGTCGTCGACTGGTAAGCAGTACTTC.